This T cell receptor (beta chain) originates from a study of blood T cell repertoires in COVID-19. As for the study in general: Sample material is recorded as cDNA or gDNA derived from T cells, B-cell-depleted T cells, or PBMCs.

Authors' processing steps: Estimation of nucleated cell counts relied on the amplification of reference gene primers. TCRdb's copy holds only in-frame clones and misses some; the assay was immunoSEQ multiplex PCR. V, J and clone size reflect that table, while D and trimming were determined from the DNA. Of about 190,000 clones listed, 65% to 80% are singletons. The CDR3 consists of 17 residues. V lost 0 bases and J lost 6; bases outside the gene matches: 13. Germline V gives CDR1 MGHRA, CDR2 YSYEKL. The receptor's source is a man aged 45-65 years who had recovered from COVID-19. Sequenced material: peripheral blood. V gene TRBV4-1 combines with J gene TRBJ2-7, with 8 bases fitting TRBD2. CDR3 nucleotide sequence: TGCGCCAGCAGCCAAGATTTAGGAGCGGGAGTTAGTACCGAGCAGTACTTC. It yields the protein CASSQDLGAGVSTEQYF.